This TCR beta chain was recovered during a study of CD8 T cells in Susac syndrome. Study in general: The Susac syndrome patients that were sequenced included five or six with active disease and fewer than 10 in remission.

Sequencing of TCR beta covered CD8+ and CD4+ T cells obtained from blood. With random hexamers, roughly 0.45 to 1 ug RNA was reverse transcribed. TCRdb redid the calling of the immunoSEQ multiplex PCR reads with MiXCR, one entry per CDR3 protein. Of more than 65,000 distinct CDR3 sequences listed, more than 85% are singletons. Trimming removed 7 bases from V and 9 bases from J; junction bases left unmatched: 3. CDR1 and CDR2 from the germline V gene are SQVTM and ANQGSEA. The CDR3 has 10 amino acids. This TCR derives from a human donor with Susac syndrome. The rearrangement links TRBV29-1 to TRBJ2-1, with 7 bases identical to TRBD2. Input material: CD8+ T cells from PBMCs. The CDR3 here is CSALAVEQFF. The CDR3 nucleotides read TGCAGCGCTCTAGCGGTTGAGCAGTTCTTC.